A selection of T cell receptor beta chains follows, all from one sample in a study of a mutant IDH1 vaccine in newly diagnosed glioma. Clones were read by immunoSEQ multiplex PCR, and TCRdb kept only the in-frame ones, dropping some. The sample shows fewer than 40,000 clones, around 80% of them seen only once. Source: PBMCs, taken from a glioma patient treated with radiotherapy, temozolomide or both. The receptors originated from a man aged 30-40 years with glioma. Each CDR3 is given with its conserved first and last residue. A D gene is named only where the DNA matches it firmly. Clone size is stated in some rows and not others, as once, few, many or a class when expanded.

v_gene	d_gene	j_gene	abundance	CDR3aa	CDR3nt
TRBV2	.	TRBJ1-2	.	CASGNGGFGGYTF	TGTGCCAGCGGGAATGGAGGGTTTGGTGGCTACACCTTC
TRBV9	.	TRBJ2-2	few	CASSSALGTGELFF	TGTGCCAGCAGCTCCGCTCTCGGCACCGGGGAGCTGTTTTTT
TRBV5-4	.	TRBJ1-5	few	CASSLAGVGQPQHF	TGTGCCAGCAGCTTGGCAGGGGTGGGTCAGCCCCAGCATTTT
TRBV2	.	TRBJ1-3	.	CASSVGETIYF	TGTGCCAGCAGTGTCGGGGAGACCATATATTTT
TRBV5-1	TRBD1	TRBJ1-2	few	CASSLAGGAGGYTF	TGCGCCAGCAGCTTGGCAGGGGGCGCCGGCGGCTACACCTTC
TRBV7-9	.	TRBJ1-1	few	CASSLSGTNTEAFF	TGTGCCAGCAGCTTATCCGGGACAAACACTGAAGCTTTCTTT
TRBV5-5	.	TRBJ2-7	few	CASSAFRGLKNEQYF	TGTGCCAGCAGCGCCTTCCGGGGCTTAAAGAACGAGCAGTACTTC
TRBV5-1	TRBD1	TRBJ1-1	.	CASSYKTGLESWDTEAFF	TGCGCCAGCAGCTACAAGACAGGGTTAGAATCTTGGGACACTGAAGCTTTCTTT
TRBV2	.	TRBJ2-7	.	CASKTEGVYEQYF	TGTGCCAGCAAGACTGAGGGGGTGTACGAGCAGTACTTC
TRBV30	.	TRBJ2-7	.	CAWSKGGEGAYEQYF	TGTGCCTGGAGCAAAGGCGGGGAGGGGGCCTACGAGCAGTACTTC
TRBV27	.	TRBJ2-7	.	CASTVPVQYF	TGTGCCAGCACGGTTCCCGTGCAGTACTTC
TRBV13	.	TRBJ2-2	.	CASSLGTGELFF	TGTGCCAGCAGCTTAGGAACCGGGGAGCTGTTTTTT
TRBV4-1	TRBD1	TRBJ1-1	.	CASSQRQGWRTEAFF	TGCGCCAGCAGCCAACGACAGGGTTGGAGGACTGAAGCTTTCTTT
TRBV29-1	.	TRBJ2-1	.	CSVEDLGHQEGYEQFF	TGCAGCGTTGAAGATCTGGGCCACCAAGAGGGCTATGAGCAGTTCTTC
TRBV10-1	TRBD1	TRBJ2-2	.	CASSQTGAGGELFF	TGCGCCAGCAGTCAAACAGGGGCGGGCGGGGAGCTGTTTTTT
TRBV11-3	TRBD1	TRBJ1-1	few	CASSPGQGVLAESTEAFF	TGTGCCAGCAGCCCGGGGCAGGGGGTCTTAGCTGAGAGCACTGAAGCTTTCTTT
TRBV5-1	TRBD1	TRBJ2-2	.	CASSHGQGVTGELFF	TGCGCCAGCAGCCATGGACAGGGTGTAACCGGGGAGCTGTTTTTT
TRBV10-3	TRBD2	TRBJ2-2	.	CAISESLAGGPGELFF	TGTGCCATCAGTGAGTCGCTAGCGGGAGGCCCCGGGGAGCTGTTTTTT
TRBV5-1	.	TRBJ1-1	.	CASRGTPEPVAEAFF	TGCGCCAGCAGAGGGACGCCGGAACCCGTCGCTGAAGCTTTCTTT
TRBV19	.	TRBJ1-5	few	CASSMWGGDNQPQHF	TGTGCCAGTAGTATGTGGGGAGGAGACAATCAGCCCCAGCATTTT
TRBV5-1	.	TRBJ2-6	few	CASSLWGDSGANVLTF	TGCGCCAGCAGCTTGTGGGGCGACTCTGGGGCCAACGTCCTGACTTTC
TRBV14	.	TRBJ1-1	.	CASSQDVQRNTEAFF	TGTGCCAGCAGCCAAGATGTTCAACGGAACACTGAAGCTTTCTTT
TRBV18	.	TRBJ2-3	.	CASSQDARGADTQYF	TGTGCCAGCTCTCAAGACGCCAGGGGGGCAGATACGCAGTATTTT
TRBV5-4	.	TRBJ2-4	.	CASSMDSLAKNIQYF	TGTGCCAGCAGCATGGATAGTTTAGCCAAAAACATTCAGTACTTC
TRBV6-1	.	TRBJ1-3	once	CASSEGKAGNTIYF	TGTGCCAGCAGTGAGGGGAAAGCTGGAAACACCATATATTTT
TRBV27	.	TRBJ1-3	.	CASSFGPSGDTIYF	TGTGCCAGCAGTTTCGGTCCGTCCGGGGACACCATATATTTT
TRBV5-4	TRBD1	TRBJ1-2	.	CASRDRGGYGYTF	TGTGCCAGCAGGGACAGGGGTGGCTATGGCTACACCTTC
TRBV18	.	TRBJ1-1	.	CASSPSGGAHTEAFF	TGTGCCAGCTCACCCTCCGGTGGGGCGCACACTGAAGCTTTCTTT
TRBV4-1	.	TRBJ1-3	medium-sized	CASSQEGTSWGNTIYF	TGCGCCAGCAGCCAAGAAGGGACTTCGTGGGGAAACACCATATATTTT
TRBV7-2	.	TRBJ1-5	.	CASSLGGYINQPQHF	TGTGCCAGCAGCTTAGGAGGCTACATTAATCAGCCCCAGCATTTT
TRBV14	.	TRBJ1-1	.	CASSFTGRRAEAFF	TGTGCCAGCAGCTTTACAGGGAGAAGAGCTGAAGCTTTCTTT
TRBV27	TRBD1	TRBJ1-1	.	CASSYLQGTRGSTEAFF	TGTGCCAGCAGTTATTTACAGGGGACGAGGGGGAGCACTGAAGCTTTCTTT
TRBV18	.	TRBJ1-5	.	CASCQGTYSNQPQHF	TGTGCCAGCTGCCAGGGTACCTATAGCAATCAGCCCCAGCATTTT
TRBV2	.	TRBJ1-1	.	CASSEAQGRQGGAFF	TGTGCCAGCAGTGAAGCTCAGGGGAGGCAGGGCGGAGCTTTCTTT
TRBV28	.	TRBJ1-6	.	CASKRRAGDGSPLHF	TGTGCCAGCAAACGGCGGGCAGGGGATGGTTCACCCCTCCACTTT
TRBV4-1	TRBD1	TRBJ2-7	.	CASSQGAKTGAYEQYF	TGCGCCAGCAGCCAAGGGGCGAAGACAGGGGCTTACGAGCAGTACTTC
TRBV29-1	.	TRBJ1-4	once	CSVEDWGSRKLFF	TGCAGCGTTGAAGACTGGGGCTCGCGGAAACTGTTTTTT
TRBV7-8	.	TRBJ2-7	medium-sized	CASSLYYEQYF	TGTGCCAGCAGCTTATACTACGAGCAGTACTTC
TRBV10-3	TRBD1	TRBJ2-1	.	CAIRAPGQGANEQFF	TGTGCCATCAGAGCCCCGGGACAGGGAGCGAATGAGCAGTTCTTC
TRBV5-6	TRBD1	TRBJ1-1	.	CASSWDRGNTEAFF	TGTGCCAGCAGCTGGGACAGGGGAAACACTGAAGCTTTCTTT
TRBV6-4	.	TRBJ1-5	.	CASSVEENQPQHF	TGTGCCAGCAGTGTTGAAGAAAATCAGCCCCAGCATTTT
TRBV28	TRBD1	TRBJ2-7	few	CASSFGQGGGLYEQYF	TGTGCCAGCAGTTTCGGACAGGGAGGAGGGCTCTACGAGCAGTACTTC
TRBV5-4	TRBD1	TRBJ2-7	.	CASSLARTGGYEQYF	TGTGCCAGCAGCTTGGCCCGGACAGGGGGCTACGAGCAGTACTTC
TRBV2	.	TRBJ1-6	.	CASTTVANSPLHF	TGTGCCAGCACGACAGTTGCTAATTCACCCCTCCACTTT
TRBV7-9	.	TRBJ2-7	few	CASSPPRDEQYF	TGTGCCAGCAGCCCACCCAGGGACGAGCAGTACTTC
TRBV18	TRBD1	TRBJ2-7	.	CASSRTGERQNEQYF	TGTGCCAGCTCGCGTACAGGGGAAAGACAAAACGAGCAGTACTTC